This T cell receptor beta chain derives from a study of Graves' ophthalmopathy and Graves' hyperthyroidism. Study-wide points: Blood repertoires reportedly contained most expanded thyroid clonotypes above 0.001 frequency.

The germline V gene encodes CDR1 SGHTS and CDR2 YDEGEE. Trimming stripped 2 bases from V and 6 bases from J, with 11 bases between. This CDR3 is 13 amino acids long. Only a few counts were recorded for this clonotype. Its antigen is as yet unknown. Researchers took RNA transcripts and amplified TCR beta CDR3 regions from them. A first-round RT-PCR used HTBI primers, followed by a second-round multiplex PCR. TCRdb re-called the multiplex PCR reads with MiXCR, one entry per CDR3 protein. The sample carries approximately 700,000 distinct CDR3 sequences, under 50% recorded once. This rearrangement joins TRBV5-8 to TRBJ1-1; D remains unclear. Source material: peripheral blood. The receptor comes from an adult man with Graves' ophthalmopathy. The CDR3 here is CASSFRKDSEAFF. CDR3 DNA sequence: TGTGCCAGCAGCTTCAGGAAAGACTCTGAAGCTTTCTTT. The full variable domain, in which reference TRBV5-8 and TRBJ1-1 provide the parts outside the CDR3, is EAGVTQSPTHLIKTRGQQATLRCSPISGHTSVYWYQQALGLGLQFLLWYDEGEERNRGNFPPRFSGRQFPNYSSELNVNALELEDSALYLCASSFRKDSEAFFGQGTRLTVV.